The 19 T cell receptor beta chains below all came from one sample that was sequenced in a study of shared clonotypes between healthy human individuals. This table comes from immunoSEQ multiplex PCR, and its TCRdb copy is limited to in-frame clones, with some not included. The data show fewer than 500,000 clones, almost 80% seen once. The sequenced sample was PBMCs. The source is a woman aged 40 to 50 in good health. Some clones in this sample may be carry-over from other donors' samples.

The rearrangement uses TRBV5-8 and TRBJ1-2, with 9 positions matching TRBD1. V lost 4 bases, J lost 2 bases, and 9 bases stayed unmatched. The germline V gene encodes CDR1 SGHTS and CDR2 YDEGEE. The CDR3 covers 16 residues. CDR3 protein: CASSDLGQGLNYGYTF. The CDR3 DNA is TGTGCCAGCAGCGATTTGGGACAGGGATTGAACTATGGCTACACCTTC.

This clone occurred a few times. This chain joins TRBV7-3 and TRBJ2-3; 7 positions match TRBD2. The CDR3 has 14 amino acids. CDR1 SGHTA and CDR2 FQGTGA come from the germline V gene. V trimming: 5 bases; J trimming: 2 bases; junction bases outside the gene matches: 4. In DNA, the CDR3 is TGTGCCAGCAGCCCCGGGGGGTACACAGATACGCAGTATTTT. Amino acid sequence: CASSPGGYTDTQYF.

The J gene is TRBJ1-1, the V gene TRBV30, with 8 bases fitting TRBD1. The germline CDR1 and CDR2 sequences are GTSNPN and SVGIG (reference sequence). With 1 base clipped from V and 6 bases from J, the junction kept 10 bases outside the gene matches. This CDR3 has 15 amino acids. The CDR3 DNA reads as TGTGCCTGGAGTGCACGGAGGGACAGGCGGCCTGAAGCTTTCTTT. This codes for CAWSARRDRRPEAFF.

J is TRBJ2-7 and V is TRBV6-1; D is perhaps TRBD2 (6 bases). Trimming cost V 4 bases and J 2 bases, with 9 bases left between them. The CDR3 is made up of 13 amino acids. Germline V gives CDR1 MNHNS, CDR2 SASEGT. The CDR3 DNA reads TGTGCCAGCAGTGGCCCGGGAGCCTACGAGCAGTACTTC. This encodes CASSGPGAYEQYF.

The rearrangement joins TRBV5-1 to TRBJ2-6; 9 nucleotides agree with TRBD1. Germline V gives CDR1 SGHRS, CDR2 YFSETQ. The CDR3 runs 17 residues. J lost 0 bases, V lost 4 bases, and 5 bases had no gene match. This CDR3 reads CASSPGTGRSGANVLTF. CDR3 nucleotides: TGCGCCAGCAGCCCCGGGACAGGGCGCTCTGGGGCCAACGTCCTGACTTTC.

The CDR3 DNA follows: TGTGCCAGCAGCCGCTTCGGACAAGACACAGATACGCAGTATTTT. Its translation: CASSRFGQDTDTQYF. The V gene is TRBV27, the J gene TRBJ2-3, with D possibly being TRBD1 (5 bases). CDR1 MNHEY and CDR2 SMNVEV come from the germline V gene (reference sequence). V dropped 6 bases and J dropped 2 bases, with 15 bases sitting between them. CDR3 length: 15 residues.

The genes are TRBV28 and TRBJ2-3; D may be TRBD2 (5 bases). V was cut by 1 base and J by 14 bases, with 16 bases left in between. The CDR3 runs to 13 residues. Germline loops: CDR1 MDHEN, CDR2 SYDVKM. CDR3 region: CASSLSGSFGVYF. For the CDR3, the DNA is TGTGCCAGCAGTTTATCGGGATCTTTCGGGGTGTATTTT.

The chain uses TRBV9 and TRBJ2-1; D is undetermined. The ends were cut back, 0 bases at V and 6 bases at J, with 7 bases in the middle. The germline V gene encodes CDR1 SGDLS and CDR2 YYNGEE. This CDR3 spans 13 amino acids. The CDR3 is CASSVEWVNEQFF. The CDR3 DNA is TGTGCCAGCAGCGTAGAGTGGGTCAATGAGCAGTTCTTC.

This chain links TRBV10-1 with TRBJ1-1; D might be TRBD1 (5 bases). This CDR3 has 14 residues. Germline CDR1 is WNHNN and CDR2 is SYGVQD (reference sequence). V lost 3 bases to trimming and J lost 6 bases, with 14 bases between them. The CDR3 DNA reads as TGCGCCAGCAGTGAAAAGGGGAGTGGGTCTGAAGCTTTCTTT. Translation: CASSEKGSGSEAFF.

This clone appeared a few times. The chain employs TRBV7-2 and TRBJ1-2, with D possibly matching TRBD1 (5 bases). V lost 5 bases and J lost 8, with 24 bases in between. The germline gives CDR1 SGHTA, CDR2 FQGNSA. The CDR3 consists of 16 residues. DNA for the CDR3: TGTGCCAGCAGCGCGGCGGGGCCCGAGGGCCTAAGGGGCTACACCTTC. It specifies CASSAAGPEGLRGYTF. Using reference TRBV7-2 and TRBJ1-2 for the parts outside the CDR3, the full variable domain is GAGVSQSPSNKVTEKGKDVELRCDPISGHTALYWYRQSLGQGLEFLIYFQGNSAPDKSGLPSDRFSAERTGGSVSTLTIQRTQQEDSAVYLCASSAAGPEGLRGYTFGSGTRLTVV.

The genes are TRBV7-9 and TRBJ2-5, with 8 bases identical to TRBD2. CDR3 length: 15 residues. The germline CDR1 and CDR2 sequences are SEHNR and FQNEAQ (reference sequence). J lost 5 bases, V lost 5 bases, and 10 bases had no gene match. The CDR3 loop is CASSPGGVFKETQYF. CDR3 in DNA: TGTGCCAGCAGCCCCGGGGGGGTTTTTAAGGAGACCCAGTACTTC.

CDR3 sequence reads: CASSLIQGAGYTF. In DNA, the CDR3 is TGTGCCAGCAGTTTAATACAGGGGGCCGGCTACACCTTC. The chain couples TRBV27 to TRBJ1-2, with TRBD1 identical over 9 bases. From germline, CDR1 is MNHEY and CDR2 SMNVEV (reference sequence). The CDR3 totals 13 residues. The V and J ends lost 2 bases and 8 bases, in that order; junction bases with no gene match: 3.

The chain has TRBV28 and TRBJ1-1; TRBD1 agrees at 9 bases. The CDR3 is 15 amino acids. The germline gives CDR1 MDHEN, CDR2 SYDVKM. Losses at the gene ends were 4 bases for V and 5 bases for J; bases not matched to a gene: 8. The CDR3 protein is CASSSGQGDGTEAFF. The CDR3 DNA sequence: TGTGCCAGCAGTTCGGGACAGGGAGATGGAACTGAAGCTTTCTTT.

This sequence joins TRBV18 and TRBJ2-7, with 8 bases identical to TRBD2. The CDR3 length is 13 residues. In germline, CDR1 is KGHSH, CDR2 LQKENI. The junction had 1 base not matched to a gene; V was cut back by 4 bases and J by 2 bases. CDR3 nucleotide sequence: TGTGCCAGCTCACTGCGGGAGGCCTACGAGCAGTACTTC. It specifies CASSLREAYEQYF. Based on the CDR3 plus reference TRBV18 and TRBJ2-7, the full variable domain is NAGVMQNPRHLVRRRGQEARLRCSPMKGHSHVYWYRQLPEEGLKFMVYLQKENIIDESGMPKERFSAEFPKEGPSILRIQQVVRGDSAAYFCASSLREAYEQYFGPGTRLTVT.

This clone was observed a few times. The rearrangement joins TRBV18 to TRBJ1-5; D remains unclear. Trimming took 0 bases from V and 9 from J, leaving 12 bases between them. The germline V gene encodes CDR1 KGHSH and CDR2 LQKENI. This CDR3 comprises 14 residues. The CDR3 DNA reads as TGTGCCAGCTCACCACCGGATAGAGGTGGGCCCCAGCATTTT. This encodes CASSPPDRGGPQHF.

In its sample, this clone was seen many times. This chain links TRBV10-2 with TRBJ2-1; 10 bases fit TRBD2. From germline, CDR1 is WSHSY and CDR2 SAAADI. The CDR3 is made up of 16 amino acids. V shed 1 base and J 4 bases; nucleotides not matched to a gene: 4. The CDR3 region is CASSEYSGRAYNEQFF. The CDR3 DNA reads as TGCGCCAGCAGTGAGTACAGCGGGAGGGCTTACAATGAGCAGTTCTTC.

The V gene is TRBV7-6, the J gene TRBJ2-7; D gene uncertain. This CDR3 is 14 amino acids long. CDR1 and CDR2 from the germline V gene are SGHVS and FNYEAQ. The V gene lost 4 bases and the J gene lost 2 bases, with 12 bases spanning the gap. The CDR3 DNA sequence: TGTGCCAGCAGCTCGGGCCTGGACGCCTACGAGCAGTACTTC. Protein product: CASSSGLDAYEQYF.

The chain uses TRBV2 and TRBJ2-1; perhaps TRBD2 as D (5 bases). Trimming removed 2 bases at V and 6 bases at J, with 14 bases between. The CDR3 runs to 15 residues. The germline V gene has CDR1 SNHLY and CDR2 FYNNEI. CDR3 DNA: TGTGCCAGCAGTGAAAGGGCTAGCAGACCCAATGAGCAGTTCTTC. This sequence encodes CASSERASRPNEQFF.

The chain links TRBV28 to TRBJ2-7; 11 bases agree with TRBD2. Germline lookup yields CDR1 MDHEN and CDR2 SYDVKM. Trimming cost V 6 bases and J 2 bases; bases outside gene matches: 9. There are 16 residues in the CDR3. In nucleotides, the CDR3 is TGTGCCAGCAGCCGAGCCGGGACTAGCGGAGCCTACGAGCAGTACTTC. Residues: CASSRAGTSGAYEQYF. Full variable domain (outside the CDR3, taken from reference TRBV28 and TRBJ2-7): DVKVTQSSRYLVKRTGEKVFLECVQDMDHENMFWYRQDPGLGLRLIYFSYDVKMKEKGDIPEGYSVSREKKERFSLILESASTNQTSMYLCASSRAGTSGAYEQYFGPGTRLTVT.